These 9 T cell receptor beta chains came from one sample sequenced in a study of T cells in Graves' hyperthyroidism and ophthalmopathy. The CDR3 regions of TCR beta were amplified from RNA transcripts. During a first-round RT-PCR of the TCR CDR3, the HTBI primer set was used. One entry per CDR3 protein, called by TCRdb with MiXCR from the multiplex PCR reads. The sample has about 400,000 distinct CDR3 sequences; about a sixth are singletons. The source material was blood. All receptors derive from a woman between 18 and 29 years old with Graves' hyperthyroidism that later progressed to Graves' ophthalmopathy.

This clonotype was seen only a few times. This chain's CDR3 is CASSTDRVEQYF. Here the CDR3 DNA reads TGTGCCAGCAGCACCGACAGGGTCGAGCAGTACTTC. The V and J genes are TRBV5-4 and TRBJ2-7; 7 nucleotides align to TRBD1. Germline CDR1 reads SGHNT; CDR2 reads YYREEE (reference sequence). The ends lost 4 bases at V and 6 bases at J; junction bases unmatched: 4. This CDR3 is built from 12 residues.

In this sample, this clonotype turned up a few times. The chain recombines TRBV7-9 with TRBJ2-1, with D hard to call. CDR1 and CDR2 from the germline V gene are SEHNR and FQNEAQ (reference sequence). The V and J ends lost 8 bases and 4 bases respectively, with 9 bases between them. This CDR3 contains 12 residues. The CDR3 region has the DNA TGTGCCAGCCTTGACGGGTACAATGAGCAGTTCTTC. This translates into CASLDGYNEQFF.

The J gene is TRBJ2-7, the V gene TRBV7-9, with D unclear. The CDR3 is made up of 13 amino acids. Trimming left V 1 base short and J 7 bases short, with 11 bases between. The germline V gene has CDR1 SEHNR and CDR2 FQNEAQ (reference sequence). CDR3 coding DNA: TGTGCCAGCAGCTTAGGGCCCGAATGGGAGCAGTACTTC. It yields the protein CASSLGPEWEQYF. The full variable domain, rest sourced from reference TRBV7-9 and TRBJ2-7, is DTGVSQNPRHKITKRGQNVTFRCDPISEHNRLYWYRQTLGQGPEFLTYFQNEAQLEKSRLLSDRFSAERPKGSFSTLEIQRTEQGDSAMYLCASSLGPEWEQYFGPGTRLTVT.

The sample holds a few counts of this clonotype. The chain has TRBV25-1 and TRBJ2-1, with 8 bases fitting TRBD1. This CDR3 contains 17 residues. Germline V CDR1 and CDR2: MGHDK, SYGVNS. The ends lost 5 bases at V and 8 bases at J; junction bases unmatched: 17. DNA for the CDR3: TGTGCCAGCAGTCCCGATACCGGGACAGGTAAAATCTATGAGCAGTTCTTC. Its translation: CASSPDTGTGKIYEQFF. Full variable domain (remainder filled in from reference TRBV25-1 and TRBJ2-1): EADIYQTPRYLVIGTGKKITLECSQTMGHDKMYWYQQDPGMELHLIHYSYGVNSTEKGDLSSESTVSRIRTEHFPLTLESARPSHTSQYLCASSPDTGTGKIYEQFFGPGTRLTVL.

A few counts support this clonotype. The chain couples TRBV11-2 to TRBJ2-1; 13 bases agree with TRBD2. Losses at the gene ends were 5 bases for V and 7 bases for J; bases not matched to a gene: 17. Germline values: CDR1 SGHAT, CDR2 FQNNGV. There are 19 residues in the CDR3. The CDR3 DNA is TGTGCCAGCAGCCGAACGGGGGCCCGGACTAGCGGGAGTTGGAATGAGCAGTTCTTC. The encoded protein is CASSRTGARTSGSWNEQFF.

Many counts were recorded for this clonotype. This chain connects TRBV27 to TRBJ2-1; D is unresolved. Trimming cost V 0 bases and J 2 bases, with 11 bases left between them. The length of the CDR3 is 16 residues. The V gene's germline CDR1 is MNHEY and CDR2 SMNVEV (reference sequence). The CDR3: CASSLSVERAYNEQFF. DNA of the CDR3: TGTGCCAGCAGTTTATCCGTTGAAAGGGCCTACAATGAGCAGTTCTTC.

This chain uses TRBV27 with TRBJ2-7; D gene ambiguous. The CDR3 consists of 14 residues. Germline V gives CDR1 MNHEY, CDR2 SMNVEV (reference sequence). Trimming removed 3 bases from V and 4 bases from J, with 13 bases in between. The CDR3 DNA is TGTGCCAGCAGTTTGGATGGGGTGGGTTACGAGCAGTACTTC. Its translation is CASSLDGVGYEQYF.

This clonotype turned up a few times. This rearrangement joins TRBV12-3 or TRBV12-4 to TRBJ1-1; 7 bases match TRBD1. After removal of 5 bases from V and 11 bases from J, the junction contained 17 bases not matched to a gene. The CDR3 consists of 15 residues. The CDR3 loop reads CASSEKVGQPFFAFF. The CDR3 DNA sequence: TGTGCCAGCAGTGAAAAAGTGGGACAGCCTTTTTTCGCTTTCTTT.

This rearrangement joins TRBV4-1 to TRBJ2-5; 10 bases agree with TRBD2. CDR1 MGHRA and CDR2 YSYEKL come from the germline V gene. The CDR3 consists of 15 residues. The V segment lost 1 base and the J segment 7 bases; nucleotides outside the gene matches: 6. The CDR3 is CASSQGLAGEGTQYF. The CDR3 nucleotides are TGCGCCAGCAGCCAAGGTCTAGCGGGAGAGGGGACCCAGTACTTC.